In its sample, the clone carrying this T cell receptor (beta chain) was seen many times. What it binds is unknown. TCRdb recomputed calls from the 5' RACE reads with MiXCR, one row per CDR3 protein. The data show approximately 280,000 distinct CDR3 sequences, 8% to 9% seen once. The CDR3 is 13 residues long. Germline V gene lookup returns CDR1 SGHDT and CDR2 YYEEEE. Trimming took 0 bases from V and 8 from J, leaving 9 bases between them. This entry is derived from a study of identical twins. The study's findings and limits: Researchers reported weaker excess twin sharing in beta out-of-frame sequences. Those out-of-frame alpha sequences shared by twins showed an excess of low generation probability.

These data were also reused for a study on yellow fever vaccine responses in identical twins.

J is TRBJ2-1 and V is TRBV5-6, with D unresolved. The receptor's source is a woman in her late teens or twenties in good health. The sequenced sample was memory (CD45RO+) T cells sorted from blood. The CDR3 loop is CASSLGLVHEQFF. The CDR3 DNA is TGTGCCAGCAGCTTGGGCCTAGTCCATGAGCAGTTCTTC. The whole variable domain, remainder taken from reference TRBV5-6 and TRBJ2-1, is DAGVTQSPTHLIKTRGQQVTLRCSPKSGHDTVSWYQQALGQGPQFIFQYYEEEERQRGNFPDRFSGHQFPNYSSELNVNALLLGDSALYLCASSLGLVHEQFFGPGTRLTVL.